Listed here are 22 T cell receptor beta chains from one sample, sequenced in a study of blood T cell repertoires in COVID-19. Sequenced by immunoSEQ multiplex PCR; TCRdb stores in-frame clones only, minus some. The sample consists of some 140,000 clones, around 85% of them appearing once. The specimen sequenced was peripheral blood. The receptors shown here come from a woman older than 75 with acute or convalescent COVID-19.

This chain uses TRBV4-3 with TRBJ2-5; D is unclear. Germline V CDR1 and CDR2: LGHNA, YSLEER. CDR3 size: 15 residues. Trimming cost V 0 bases and J 0 bases, with 8 bases left between them. CDR3 DNA: TGCGCCAGCAGCCAAGAGCTGCGCTACCAAGAGACCCAGTACTTC. This codes for CASSQELRYQETQYF.

This clone turned up a few times. The chain combines TRBV11-2 with TRBJ1-3; D not certain. CDR3 length: 15 residues. V was cut by 5 bases and J by 2 bases, with 13 bases left in between. CDR1 and CDR2 (germline): SGHAT, FQNNGV. In DNA form, the CDR3 reads TGTGCCAGCAGCCCCTTGAGAGGGCCTGGAAACACCATATATTTT. As protein: CASSPLRGPGNTIYF.

The J gene is TRBJ2-2, the V gene TRBV24-1; 10 bases fit TRBD2. The CDR3 loop spans 16 amino acids. CDR1 is KGHDR, CDR2 SFDVKD, per germline. V lost 3 bases and J lost 7; bases outside the gene matches: 7. The CDR3 region is CATSDRSGGVHGELFF. CDR3 sequence (DNA): TGTGCCACCAGTGATCGGAGCGGGGGGGTTCACGGGGAGCTGTTTTTT.

V is TRBV6-6 and J is TRBJ2-1; possibly TRBD2 for D (5 bases). Germline assignment: CDR1 MNHNY and CDR2 SVGAGI (reference sequence). The V end was cut by 3 bases, the J end by 7 bases, with 10 bases between. CDR3 length: 13 residues. CDR3 DNA: TGTGCCAGCAGTTATGTGGGAGTTAATGAGCAGTTCTTC. Amino acid sequence: CASSYVGVNEQFF.

This chain connects TRBV7-2 to TRBJ2-7; possibly TRBD1 for D (5 bases). The CDR3 consists of 13 residues. The ends were cut back, 1 base at V and 3 bases at J, with 7 bases in the middle. The V gene's germline CDR1 is SGHTA and CDR2 FQGNSA. For the CDR3, the DNA is TGTGCCAGCAGCTTAGGACAGTACTACGAGCAGTACTTC. Translation gives CASSLGQYYEQYF.

The chain is built from TRBV5-6 and TRBJ1-3; 7 nucleotides line up with TRBD1. V lost 0 bases, J lost 0 bases, and 0 bases stayed unmatched. The CDR3 totals 15 residues. Germline loops: CDR1 SGHDT, CDR2 YYEEEE. As DNA, the CDR3 is TGTGCCAGCAGCTTGGGGACAGGCTCTGGAAACACCATATATTTT. Its translation is CASSLGTGSGNTIYF. Combining the CDR3 with reference TRBV5-6 and TRBJ1-3 gives the whole variable domain DAGVTQSPTHLIKTRGQQVTLRCSPKSGHDTVSWYQQALGQGPQFIFQYYEEEERQRGNFPDRFSGHQFPNYSSELNVNALLLGDSALYLCASSLGTGSGNTIYFGEGSWLTVV.

This chain joins TRBV6-6 and TRBJ1-4; 7 bases fit TRBD1. J gave up 7 bases and V 4 bases, and 9 bases lay outside the gene matches. Per the germline V gene, CDR1 is MNHNY and CDR2 is SVGAGI (reference sequence). CDR3 length: 15 amino acids. The CDR3 sequence: CASSSMTGRGEKLFF. CDR3 DNA: TGTGCCAGCAGTTCCATGACAGGGCGAGGTGAAAAACTGTTTTTT.

CDR3 coding DNA: TGTGCCAGCAGTGAAGGACTCGGACAGGGTATGAACACTGAAGCTTTCTTT. This gives the protein CASSEGLGQGMNTEAFF. The rearrangement uses TRBV2 and TRBJ1-1, with 8 nucleotides matching TRBD1. This CDR3 comprises 17 residues. Germline V gene sequence: CDR1 SNHLY, CDR2 FYNNEI. The V gene end was trimmed by 1 base and the J gene end by 0 bases; junction bases not matched to a gene: 7.

CDR3 nucleotide sequence: TGTGCCAGCAGCTTATCCTGGGGGGCAACTAATGAAAAACTGTTTTTT. Protein product: CASSLSWGATNEKLFF. The J gene is TRBJ1-4, the V gene TRBV11-2; TRBD1 is a possible D gene (5 bases). CDR1 SGHAT and CDR2 FQNNGV come from the germline V gene. CDR3 length equals 16 residues. Trimming took off 2 bases at V and 0 bases at J, with 10 bases between the two ends.

The CDR3 DNA reads as TGCGCCAGCAGCTTAACCGGGACAGATTCACCCCTCCACTTT. It encodes CASSLTGTDSPLHF. This chain uses TRBV5-1 with TRBJ1-6, with 7 bases lining up with TRBD1. This CDR3 contains 14 residues. V lost 2 bases, J lost 8 bases, and 4 bases stayed unmatched. Germline CDR1 is SGHRS and CDR2 is YFSETQ. Full variable domain (rest looked up from reference TRBV5-1 and TRBJ1-6): KAGVTQTPRYLIKTRGQQVTLSCSPISGHRSVSWYQQTPGQGLQFLFEYFSETQRNKGNFPGRFSGRQFSNSRSEMNVSTLELGDSALYLCASSLTGTDSPLHFGNGTRLTVT.

A few counts support this clone. CDR3 sequence: CASSLHHGTGPLAGQPQHF. DNA of the CDR3: TGTGCCAGCAGCTTACACCACGGGACAGGGCCTCTAGCAGGGCAGCCCCAGCATTTT. The gene calls are TRBV7-2 and TRBJ1-5, with 9 bases that match TRBD1. Trimming cost V 2 bases and J 7 bases; bases outside gene matches: 18. The CDR3 sequence is 19 residues long. Germline CDR1 SGHTA, CDR2 FQGNSA.

The V call is TRBV12-3 or TRBV12-4, the J call TRBJ1-2; TRBD1 matches at 9 bases. The trim removed 10 bases at V and 4 bases at J, leaving 7 bases unmatched. The CDR3 length is 13 residues. The CDR3 loop is CATRDRVSYGYTF. The CDR3 DNA sequence: TGTGCCACCCGGGACAGGGTCTCCTATGGCTACACCTTC.

The rearrangement links TRBV2 to TRBJ1-6, with D possibly being TRBD1 (5 bases). The CDR3 sequence is 16 residues long. The ends were cut back, 0 bases at V and 6 bases at J, with 12 bases in the middle. CDR1 and CDR2 (germline): SNHLY, FYNNEI. The CDR3 coding sequence is TGTGCCAGCAGTGAAGCCCAGGGAGGAACTAATTCACCCCTCCACTTT. Its translation is CASSEAQGGTNSPLHF. Combining the CDR3 with reference TRBV2 and TRBJ1-6 gives the whole variable domain EPEVTQTPSHQVTQMGQEVILRCVPISNHLYFYWYRQILGQKVEFLVSFYNNEISEKSEIFDDQFSVERPDGSNFTLKIRSTKLEDSAMYFCASSEAQGGTNSPLHFGNGTRLTVT.

This chain uses TRBV18 with TRBJ2-1, with 10 bases aligning to TRBD2. The CDR3 sequence is 14 residues long. Germline-derived CDR1 and CDR2 are KGHSH and LQKENI. The V segment lost 6 bases and the J segment 7 bases; nucleotides outside the gene matches: 6. The DNA of the CDR3 is TGTGCCAGCTCCCAGGGACTAGCGCCAAATGAGCAGTTCTTC. This codes for CASSQGLAPNEQFF.

The chain is built from TRBV19 and TRBJ2-1; TRBD2 aligns across 8 bases. The CDR3 spans 16 residues. Germline loops: CDR1 LNHDA, CDR2 SQIVND (reference sequence). J lost 4 bases, V lost 5 bases, and 10 bases had no gene match. CDR3 nucleotides: TGTGCCAGTAGTTTCAAAGCGGGAGCCGCTTACAATGAGCAGTTCTTC. Translated, it gives CASSFKAGAAYNEQFF.

The genes are TRBV5-6 and TRBJ2-7, with 9 nucleotides matching TRBD1. This CDR3 has 14 residues. CDR1 SGHDT and CDR2 YYEEEE come from the germline V gene. V lost 4 bases to trimming and J lost 3 bases; unmatched junction nucleotides: 5. CDR3 in DNA: TGTGCCAGCAGCGGGACAGGGAGAGGCTACGAGCAGTACTTC. Translation: CASSGTGRGYEQYF.

The CDR3 loop is CASSRDRRPNTGELFF. In DNA form, the CDR3 reads TGTGCCAGCAGCCGCGATAGGAGGCCGAACACCGGGGAGCTGTTTTTT. J is TRBJ2-2 and V is TRBV13; a possible D gene is TRBD2 (5 bases). V was pared by 5 bases and J by 0 bases, with 13 bases between. The CDR3 spans 16 residues. The germline V gene encodes CDR1 PRHDT and CDR2 FYEKMQ (reference sequence).

This chain joins TRBV4-1 and TRBJ2-7; 15 bases match TRBD2. The junction had 12 bases not matched to a gene; V was cut back by 0 bases and J by 3 bases. This CDR3 region has 20 residues. Germline values: CDR1 MGHRA, CDR2 YSYEKL. The CDR3 nucleotides read TGCGCCAGCAGCCAAGATGATCCCGGACTAGCGGGAGGGCCTCACTACGAGCAGTACTTC. This gives the protein CASSQDDPGLAGGPHYEQYF.

V and J are TRBV29-1 and TRBJ1-2; a weak D match, TRBD1 (5 bases). V lost 1 base and J 7 bases, leaving 16 bases between the germline ends. The CDR3 has 14 residues. The germline V gene has CDR1 SQVTM and CDR2 ANQGSEA. CDR3 residues: CSVEGGTGRGGYTF. CDR3 bases: TGCAGCGTTGAAGGAGGGACGGGGAGGGGTGGCTACACCTTC.

This rearrangement joins TRBV10-3 to TRBJ2-1, with D possibly matching TRBD1 (6 bases). Between the trimmed V and J ends, which lost 9 bases and 6 bases, there was a span of 24 bases. The germline gives CDR1 ENHRY, CDR2 SYGVKD. The CDR3 covers 16 residues. The CDR3 DNA reads as TGTGCCATTAAGGAACCAGGGGAACGGACCGGCAATGAGCAGTTCTTC. Its translation: CAIKEPGERTGNEQFF.

The V call is TRBV15, the J call TRBJ1-5; D not resolved. The V end was cut by 0 bases, the J end by 6 bases, with 18 bases between. The CDR3 has 17 residues. CDR1 LNHNV and CDR2 YYDKDF come from the germline V gene (reference sequence). The CDR3 region is CATSRDAVRGGGQPQHF. The CDR3 DNA reads as TGTGCCACCAGCAGAGATGCGGTTCGGGGTGGCGGTCAGCCCCAGCATTTT. The full variable domain, rest sourced from reference TRBV15 and TRBJ1-5, is DAMVIQNPRYQVTQFGKPVTLSCSQTLNHNVMYWYQQKSSQAPKLLFHYYDKDFNNEADTPDNFQSRRPNTSFCFLDIRSPGLGDTAMYLCATSRDAVRGGGQPQHFGDGTRLSIL.

V and J are TRBV15 and TRBJ1-2; 8 bases are shared with TRBD1. The J segment lost 8 bases and the V segment lost 3 bases, leaving 11 bases of the junction unmatched. Germline V gene sequence: CDR1 LNHNV, CDR2 YYDKDF (reference sequence). The CDR3 spans 15 residues. For the CDR3, the DNA is TGTGCCACCAGCAGTCGCGCCGGACAGGGTTACGGCTACACCTTC. This codes for CATSSRAGQGYGYTF.